Listed below are T cell receptor beta chains from one sample, sequenced in a study of shared clonotypes between healthy human individuals. Only in-frame clones appear in the TCRdb table, and some are missing; sequencing was by immunoSEQ multiplex PCR. Of about 1 million clones listed, about 75% were seen once; the top ten hold roughly 1.5%. The sequencing input was memory CD4+ T cells sorted from blood. Receptors originate from a man aged 18 to 29 in good health. CDR3s include the opening cysteine and the closing phenylalanine or tryptophan. A D gene is named only where the DNA matches it firmly. The size of a clone is reported for some rows only, either as once, few or many, or as a class for expanded clones.

d_call j_call cdr3_length v_call clone_size cdr3_nt cdr3_aa
- TRBJ2-7 14 TRBV6-6 - TGTGCCAGCACCCAAACAGGGCTTTCCTACGAGCAGTACTTC CASTQTGLSYEQYF
TRBD2 TRBJ2-7 15 TRBV27 - TGTGCCAGCAGTGGACTAGGCCCCCCCTACTACGAGCAGTACTTC CASSGLGPPYYEQYF
TRBD2 TRBJ2-7 15 TRBV6-1 many TGTGCCAGCAGGAAAAGCGGGGGGGCCTCCTACGAGCAGTACTTC CASRKSGGASYEQYF
TRBD2 TRBJ2-1 16 TRBV7-2 once TGTGCCAGCAGCTTAGTAGCGGGAAGTGCCTACAATGAGCAGTTCTTC CASSLVAGSAYNEQFF
- TRBJ2-1 15 TRBV2 - TGTGCCAGCAGTGCCCGACTACAAACTTACAATGAGCAGTTCTTC CASSARLQTYNEQFF
TRBD1 TRBJ1-5 15 TRBV5-8 - TGTGCCAGCAGCTTGGCCAGGGGGGGTAATCAGCCCCAGCATTTT CASSLARGGNQPQHF
TRBD2 TRBJ2-1 15 TRBV7-9 - TGTGCCAGCACCCGAACGGGAGGCTCCTACAATGAGCAGTTCTTC CASTRTGGSYNEQFF
- TRBJ1-2 16 TRBV7-9 - TGTGCCAGCAGCCCCAAAGGGTCGGCGGGCGCCTATGGCTACACCTTC CASSPKGSAGAYGYTF
TRBD1 TRBJ1-2 18 TRBV7-2 few TGTGCCAGCAGCTTACAGCGGACAGGGATACGTGCAGACTATGGCTACACCTTC CASSLQRTGIRADYGYTF
- TRBJ2-7 14 TRBV28 - TGTGCCAGCAGTTTGGTTGGGGGGCCCAACGAGCAGTACTTC CASSLVGGPNEQYF
- TRBJ2-1 14 TRBV29-1 - TGCAGCGCAAGAGTGGACTCCTCCTACAATGAGCAGTTCTTC CSARVDSSYNEQFF
TRBD1 TRBJ1-3 14 TRBV5-1 - TGCGCCAGCAGCTTTTCCCAGGGGGAAAACACCATATATTTT CASSFSQGENTIYF
- TRBJ2-1 20 TRBV1 - TGCACCAGCAGCCAAGATTTGGGACTAGCGGGGGGGAGCTCCTACAATGAGCAGTTCTTC CTSSQDLGLAGGSSYNEQFF
- TRBJ1-1 13 TRBV11-1 - TGTGCCTCCACATGGGTGGGGAACACTGAAGCTTTCTTT CASTWVGNTEAFF
TRBD1 TRBJ1-2 18 TRBV6-1 - TGTGCCAGCAGTGAACTGGGACAGGGATTTAGTTGGGGCTATGGCTACACCTTC CASSELGQGFSWGYGYTF
TRBD2 TRBJ2-5 15 TRBV5-1 - TGCGCCAGCAGCTCGGGACTAGCGGGGGGAGAGACCCAGTACTTC CASSSGLAGGETQYF
- TRBJ1-1 12 TRBV30 few TGTGCCTGGACAAGACAGAACACTGAAGCTTTCTTT CAWTRQNTEAFF
- TRBJ1-1 14 TRBV10-1 - TGCGCCAGTTTATCTAACAGCGTGCCCCCTGAAGCTTTCTTT CASLSNSVPPEAFF
TRBD2 TRBJ2-2 14 TRBV10-1 - TGCGCCAGTACTAGCGGGACGAACACCGGGGAGCTGTTTTTT CASTSGTNTGELFF
- TRBJ2-3 15 TRBV10-1 - TGCGCCAGCAGTGACGCCTTAGGTTCCACAGATACGCAGTATTTT CASSDALGSTDTQYF
- TRBJ1-1 14 TRBV7-8 - TGTGCCAGCAGCTTAGCGGGTTCTAACACTGAAGCTTTCTTT CASSLAGSNTEAFF
- TRBJ2-7 15 TRBV11-3 - TGTGCCAGCAGCCCAAGTCGGGGAATTGACTACGAGCAGTACTTC CASSPSRGIDYEQYF
- TRBJ2-7 12 TRBV5-4 - TGTGCCAGCAGCTCGCCTCTGACTCTGTTGGTATTC CASSSPLTLLVF
- TRBJ2-7 16 TRBV7-2 - TGTGCCAGCAGCTCGGGACTCTGGGGTGAATCCTACGAGCAGTACTTC CASSSGLWGESYEQYF
- TRBJ2-7 13 TRBV6-5 - TGTGCCAGCCGCGGGGGCCTCTCCTACGAGCAGTACTTC CASRGGLSYEQYF
- TRBJ2-5 16 TRBV19 - TGTGCCAGTAGTATAGAAGTGCCGGGGGCGCGGGAGACCCAGTACTTC CASSIEVPGARETQYF
TRBD1 TRBJ2-7 15 TRBV9 - TGTGCCAGCAGCGTAGGCACCGGGACAGGGGCCGAGCAGTACTTC CASSVGTGTGAEQYF
- TRBJ1-2 11 TRBV2 once TGTGCCAGCACCGGACAGTATGGCTACACCTTC CASTGQYGYTF
TRBD1 TRBJ1-2 17 TRBV11-2 - TGTGCCAGCAGCTCCCCCGGACAGGGGCCCCCTAACTATGGCTACACCTTC CASSSPGQGPPNYGYTF
- TRBJ1-2 10 TRBV28 - TGTGCCAGCAGACTTAATGGCTACACCTTC CASRLNGYTF
TRBD2 TRBJ2-1 16 TRBV2 - TGTGCCAGCAGCCCACGTGAGGGAGGGGCCTACAATGAGCAGTTCTTC CASSPREGGAYNEQFF
- TRBJ2-5 15 TRBV4-1 - TGCGCCAGCAGCCAAGATCGTACCCCAACGGAGACCCAGTACTTC CASSQDRTPTETQYF
TRBD2 TRBJ2-1 18 TRBV11-2 - TGTGCCAGCAGCTCACTGCTACTAGCGGGAGATTCCTACAATGAGCAGTTCTTC CASSSLLLAGDSYNEQFF
TRBD1 TRBJ1-2 14 TRBV30 - TGTGCCTGGCACGGGACAGGGTATTATCATGGCTACACCTTC CAWHGTGYYHGYTF